Below are 32 T cell receptor beta chains sequenced from a single sample in a study of Ad26.COV2.S vaccination and SARS-CoV-2 variants. TCRdb's copy holds only in-frame clones and misses some; the assay was immunoSEQ multiplex PCR. In the table there are under 250,000 clones, roughly 87% of which are singletons. The treatment here: around 19 received Ad26.COV2.S at low or high dose, single or two shots; 5 received placebo; per-sample allocation not given. Specimens were obtained on day 63 following the first vaccine or placebo injection. Sequenced material: peripheral blood, taken in a trial of Ad26.COV2.S vaccine versus placebo. These TCRs come from a person between 18 and 60 years old who received the Ad26.COV2.S COVID-19 vaccine or a placebo.

The chain links TRBV2 to TRBJ2-7, with 9 bases that match TRBD2. V dropped 3 bases and J dropped 3; count of bases not matched to a gene: 9. Germline CDR1 reads SNHLY; CDR2 reads FYNNEI. CDR3 length: 16 amino acids. The CDR3 bases are TGTGCCAGCAGTGAGGCTAGCGGGATTCAGCACTACGAGCAGTACTTC. Amino acid sequence: CASSEASGIQHYEQYF.

Remarks on this clone: Other DNA sequences in this sample translate to the same CDR3. This chain links TRBV19 with TRBJ2-3, with 10 bases lining up with TRBD2. V was pared by 9 bases and J by 1 base, with 1 base of the junction left unmatched. Germline CDR1 reads LNHDA; CDR2 reads SQIVND (reference sequence). This CDR3 has 13 residues. CDR3 in amino acids: CASGLAGTDTQYF. The CDR3 nucleotides are TGTGCCAGCGGACTAGCGGGCACAGATACGCAGTATTTT.

This clone occurred a few times. The rearrangement uses TRBV2 and TRBJ1-5; 7 nucleotides match TRBD1. The CDR3 length is 17 residues. The junction had 15 bases not matched to a gene; V was cut back by 8 bases and J by 2 bases. Germline V gene sequence: CDR1 SNHLY, CDR2 FYNNEI. Here the CDR3 reads CASCRDSGGGGNQPQHF. In DNA, the CDR3 is TGTGCCAGCTGCCGGGACAGCGGTGGTGGGGGCAATCAGCCCCAGCATTTT.

The CDR3 here is CASSIREGEETQYF. CDR3 nucleotides: TGTGCCAGCAGCATACGGGAAGGGGAAGAGACCCAGTACTTC. The chain couples TRBV5-8 to TRBJ2-5; either TRBD1 or TRBD2 may supply D (5 bases each). CDR3 length: 14 amino acids. The ends were cut back, 4 bases at V and 3 bases at J, with 13 bases in the middle. The germline CDR1 and CDR2 sequences are SGHTS and YDEGEE.

The chain joins TRBV7-8 to TRBJ2-2; tentatively, D is TRBD1 (6 bases). CDR1 SGHVS and CDR2 FQNEAQ come from the germline V gene. The CDR3 is made up of 14 amino acids. V lost 5 bases to trimming and J lost 6 bases, with 13 bases between them. CDR3: CASSQKQGAGELFF. The CDR3 DNA follows: TGTGCCAGCAGCCAGAAACAGGGCGCCGGGGAGCTGTTTTTT. The variable domain in full, with the rest retrieved from reference TRBV7-8 and TRBJ2-2, is GAGVSQSPRYKVAKRGQDVALRCDPISGHVSLFWYQQALGQGPEFLTYFQNEAQLDKSGLPSDRFFAERPEGSVSTLKIQRTQQEDSAVYLCASSQKQGAGELFFGEGSRLTVL.

The chain joins TRBV18 to TRBJ1-1, with 8 bases identical to TRBD1. CDR3 length: 15 amino acids. Unmatched junction bases numbered 7, after V lost 6 bases and J lost 1 base. Germline V CDR1 and CDR2: KGHSH, LQKENI. CDR3 sequence: CASSDRGKGNTEAFF. As DNA, the CDR3 is TGTGCCAGCTCCGACAGGGGAAAGGGGAACACTGAAGCTTTCTTT.

The chain combines TRBV5-4 with TRBJ2-1; 9 positions match TRBD2. Germline assignment: CDR1 SGHNT and CDR2 YYREEE (reference sequence). V trimming: 0 bases; J trimming: 7 bases; junction bases outside the gene matches: 5. This CDR3 comprises 15 residues. CDR3 residues: CASSLVGLAINEQFF. The CDR3 DNA follows: TGTGCCAGCAGCTTGGTGGGACTAGCCATTAATGAGCAGTTCTTC.

V gene TRBV4-1 combines with J gene TRBJ1-2; D not resolved. Germline loops: CDR1 MGHRA, CDR2 YSYEKL. V lost 0 bases and J lost 5, with 10 bases in between. This CDR3 is built from 14 residues. CDR3 amino acids: CASSQEGSGYGYTF. For the CDR3, the DNA is TGCGCCAGCAGCCAAGAGGGGTCTGGGTATGGCTACACCTTC.

The rearrangement links TRBV5-8 to TRBJ1-6; 8 bases align to TRBD1. V shed 4 bases, J shed 5 bases, and the junction held 8 bases outside the gene matches. Germline lookup yields CDR1 SGHTS and CDR2 YDEGEE. CDR3 length: 16 residues. The CDR3 DNA reads as TGTGCCAGCAGCGTGGACAGGGTCTGGAATAATTCACCCCTCCACTTT. Translation: CASSVDRVWNNSPLHF.

This clone is a singleton in its sample. The rearrangement joins TRBV7-9 to TRBJ1-5; maybe TRBD1 (6 bases). Germline CDR1 is SEHNR and CDR2 is FQNEAQ (reference sequence). This CDR3 is built from 15 residues. The germline V and J ends were trimmed by 5 bases and 0 bases, with 11 bases remaining between them. This CDR3 reads CASSGDNYSNQPQHF. CDR3 DNA sequence: TGTGCCAGCAGCGGGGACAACTATAGCAATCAGCCCCAGCATTTT.

V usage is TRBV4-1 and J usage is TRBJ2-5; 7 nucleotides line up with TRBD2. Trimming removed 6 bases from V and 4 bases from J; junction bases left unmatched: 11. Germline V CDR1 and CDR2: MGHRA, YSYEKL. The CDR3 contains 15 residues. This chain's CDR3 is CASRGRATGGETQYF. In nucleotides, the CDR3 is TGCGCCAGCAGGGGACGGGCCACGGGGGGAGAGACCCAGTACTTC.

The chain recombines TRBV7-2 with TRBJ2-1; 7 bases fit TRBD1. Germline V lookup: CDR1 SGHTA, CDR2 FQGNSA. The CDR3 has 15 amino acids. The J segment lost 1 base and the V segment lost 6 bases, leaving 6 bases of the junction unmatched. The CDR3 sequence is CASSATGLSYNEQFF. The CDR3, as DNA: TGTGCCAGCAGTGCGACAGGGCTGTCCTACAATGAGCAGTTCTTC.

V is TRBV7-2 and J is TRBJ1-2; D is unresolved. The germline V gene has CDR1 SGHTA and CDR2 FQGNSA. The CDR3 contains 14 residues. V lost 1 base, J lost 4 bases, and 10 bases lay in between. CDR3 in amino acids: CASSLGAAVYGYTF. As DNA, the CDR3 is TGTGCCAGCAGCTTAGGGGCAGCCGTCTATGGCTACACCTTC. Using reference TRBV7-2 and TRBJ1-2 for the parts outside the CDR3, the full variable domain is GAGVSQSPSNKVTEKGKDVELRCDPISGHTALYWYRQSLGQGLEFLIYFQGNSAPDKSGLPSDRFSAERTGGSVSTLTIQRTQQEDSAVYLCASSLGAAVYGYTFGSGTRLTVV.

The chain carries TRBV4-3 and TRBJ1-4; D perhaps matches TRBD1 (5 bases). Germline CDR1 is LGHNA and CDR2 is YSLEER. V was cut by 0 bases and J by 3 bases, with 5 bases left in between. The CDR3 is 14 amino acids. CDR3 in DNA: TGCGCCAGCAGCCAAGACAGGGCTAATGAAAAACTGTTTTTT. Its protein product is CASSQDRANEKLFF.

This sequence joins TRBV19 and TRBJ1-1, with no clear D. Trimming pared 5 bases from V and 1 base from J, leaving 5 bases between. Germline V CDR1 and CDR2: LNHDA, SQIVND (reference sequence). The CDR3 contains 12 residues. CDR3 protein: CASSFQNTEAFF. CDR3 DNA sequence: TGTGCCAGTAGTTTTCAGAACACTGAAGCTTTCTTT.

This chain uses TRBV18 with TRBJ2-5, with 11 bases fitting TRBD2. This CDR3 has 16 residues. The V and J ends lost 3 bases and 5 bases, in that order; junction bases with no gene match: 8. CDR1 is KGHSH, CDR2 LQKENI, per germline. CDR3 bases: TGTGCCAGCTCACCTACTACTAGCGGGAGATTGGAGACCCAGTACTTC. Amino acids: CASSPTTSGRLETQYF.

This clone was recorded only once. The chain employs TRBV27 and TRBJ2-1; D may match TRBD1 or TRBD2 (6 bases each). The CDR3 runs to 19 residues. Germline-derived CDR1 and CDR2 are MNHEY and SMNVEV (reference sequence). Trimming cost V 1 base and J 4 bases, with 23 bases left between them. The CDR3 bases are TGTGCCAGCAGTTTATATTTTGGGGGTGGGGGGCAAATGTACAATGAGCAGTTCTTC. Protein sequence: CASSLYFGGGGQMYNEQFF.

The rearrangement joins TRBV6-5 to TRBJ1-5; D unresolved. The V and J ends lost 0 bases and 0 bases respectively, with 9 bases between them. This CDR3 comprises 16 residues. Germline CDR1 is MNHEY and CDR2 is SVGAGI. CDR3 amino acids: CASSYSLVNSNQPQHF. In DNA, the CDR3 is TGTGCCAGCAGTTACTCGCTCGTTAATAGCAATCAGCCCCAGCATTTT.

The chain couples TRBV30 to TRBJ1-1, with TRBD1 identical over 7 bases. From germline, CDR1 is GTSNPN and CDR2 SVGIG (reference sequence). V shed 4 bases, J shed 5 bases, and the junction held 4 bases outside the gene matches. The CDR3 loop spans 12 amino acids. The CDR3 region is CAWTGGVTEAFF. DNA of the CDR3: TGTGCCTGGACAGGGGGAGTAACTGAAGCTTTCTTT.

The chain carries TRBV19 and TRBJ1-1; possibly TRBD1 for D (5 bases). V lost 5 bases and J lost 5, with 15 bases in between. This CDR3 region has 14 residues. Germline-derived CDR1 and CDR2 are LNHDA and SQIVND (reference sequence). The CDR3 sequence: CASSGVGGNTEAFF. CDR3 nucleotide sequence: TGTGCCAGTAGTGGGGTGGGGGGTAATACTGAAGCTTTCTTT.

The chain combines TRBV6-5 with TRBJ2-2, with D tentatively TRBD1 (6 bases). Per germline, CDR1 MNHEY and CDR2 SVGAGI. V lost 6 bases and J lost 4, with 12 bases in between. The CDR3 is 14 residues long. This chain's CDR3 is CASSQTGLTGELFF. CDR3 coding DNA: TGTGCCAGCAGCCAGACAGGTCTCACCGGGGAGCTGTTTTTT.

The chain links TRBV7-9 to TRBJ1-2; 10 bases match TRBD1. V gave up 7 bases and J gave up 8 bases; unmatched junction bases: 16. Germline CDR1 and CDR2: SEHNR and FQNEAQ (reference sequence). The length of the CDR3 is 16 residues. The CDR3 nucleotides read TGTGCCAGCACCTCTTTCCGGGACAGGGGATTGGGGGGCTACACCTTC. It yields the protein CASTSFRDRGLGGYTF.

This clone was observed a single time. V is TRBV27 and J is TRBJ2-1, with TRBD2 matching 9 bases. CDR3 length: 19 amino acids. Trimming removed 10 bases from V and 2 bases from J; junction bases left unmatched: 21. Per the germline V gene, CDR1 is MNHEY and CDR2 is SMNVEV (reference sequence). CDR3 protein: CANPGSKREADLPYNEQFF. The CDR3 DNA reads TGTGCCAACCCGGGGTCCAAGCGGGAGGCCGACTTACCCTACAATGAGCAGTTCTTC.

The J gene is TRBJ1-6, the V gene TRBV27, with D perhaps matching TRBD1 (6 bases). The V end lost 2 bases, the J end lost 8 bases, and 16 bases lay between the germline ends. CDR1 is MNHEY and CDR2 is SMNVEV in the germline V gene (reference sequence). The CDR3 has 16 amino acids. The CDR3 DNA sequence: TGTGCCAGCAGTTTAGGGGGCGGAAAAAGGGATTCACCCCTCCACTTT. It yields the protein CASSLGGGKRDSPLHF.

This chain's CDR3 is CASSLPSTDTQYF. For the CDR3, the DNA is TGTGCCAGCAGCTTACCTAGCACAGATACGCAGTATTTT. This rearrangement joins TRBV7-9 to TRBJ2-3; D ambiguous. CDR3 length equals 13 residues. V lost 2 bases, J lost 0 bases, and 3 bases lay in between. Looked up from germline, CDR1 is SEHNR and CDR2 is FQNEAQ (reference sequence).

The chain couples TRBV4-2 to TRBJ2-2, with 12 bases fitting TRBD2. J lost 6 bases, V lost 2 bases, and 7 bases had no gene match. Germline V CDR1 and CDR2: LGHNA, YNFKEQ. The CDR3 consists of 17 residues. Here the CDR3 reads CASSQTLAGGPPGELFF. The CDR3 DNA reads as TGTGCCAGCAGCCAAACCCTAGCGGGGGGGCCGCCCGGGGAGCTGTTTTTT.

This clone was counted ten times or more. V and J are TRBV5-5 and TRBJ1-4; D gene uncertain. The CDR3 contains 13 residues. The germline gives CDR1 SGHKS, CDR2 YYEKEE (reference sequence). The V and J ends lost 1 base and 8 bases respectively, with 9 bases between them. The CDR3 DNA sequence: TGTGCCAGCAGCTTGATAGCAGGAGAAAAACTGTTTTTT. As protein: CASSLIAGEKLFF. The complete variable domain, with remaining parts taken from reference TRBV5-5 and TRBJ1-4, reads DAGVTQSPTHLIKTRGQQVTLRCSPISGHKSVSWYQQVLGQGPQFIFQYYEKEERGRGNFPDRFSARQFPNYSSELNVNALLLGDSALYLCASSLIAGEKLFFGSGTQLSVL.

The chain employs TRBV6-1 and TRBJ1-6; 8 bases map to TRBD1. V was clipped by 4 bases and J by 9 bases; unmatched bases: 23. CDR3 length equals 20 residues. Germline V gives CDR1 MNHNS, CDR2 SASEGT. CDR3 protein: CASSGAGGEVVSVLVSPLHF. The CDR3 coding sequence is TGTGCCAGCAGTGGGGCAGGGGGCGAGGTCGTCTCCGTCTTGGTTTCACCCCTCCACTTT.

The chain is built from TRBV6-1 and TRBJ2-7, with 8 nucleotides matching TRBD1. V gave up 1 base and J gave up 4 bases; unmatched junction bases: 12. Germline V lookup: CDR1 MNHNS, CDR2 SASEGT. The CDR3 length is 17 residues. CDR3 region: CASSEERGGTGLYEQYF. The CDR3 bases are TGTGCCAGCAGTGAAGAAAGGGGTGGGACAGGTTTGTACGAGCAGTACTTC.

V and J are TRBV5-1 and TRBJ1-6; 8 bases line up with TRBD1. Per the germline V gene, CDR1 is SGHRS and CDR2 is YFSETQ. J was trimmed by 11 bases and V by 4 bases; bases with no gene match: 8. The CDR3 is 14 amino acids. The DNA of the CDR3 is TGCGCCAGCAGCCCCCGACAGGGGATGGCACCCCTCCACTTT. It translates to CASSPRQGMAPLHF.

CDR3 sequence: CASSPRADLLEDTQYF. The DNA for the CDR3 is TGTGCCAGTAGTCCCCGGGCCGACCTATTAGAGGATACGCAGTATTTT. The J gene is TRBJ2-3, the V gene TRBV19; D unresolved. V was shortened by 5 bases and J by 6 bases, with 21 bases between the two germline ends. Germline V gene data show CDR1 as LNHDA and CDR2 as SQIVND (reference sequence). This CDR3 is built from 16 residues.

The rearrangement joins TRBV7-3 to TRBJ2-7; D possibly corresponds to TRBD1 (5 bases). CDR3 length: 14 residues. Germline V gene lookup returns CDR1 SGHTA and CDR2 FQGTGA. Trimming shortened V by 10 bases and J by 3 bases, and 19 bases separated the two germline ends. This chain's CDR3 is CATHASDGHYEQYV. The CDR3 DNA reads as TGTGCCACCCATGCAAGTGACGGACACTACGAGCAGTACGTC.